The T cell receptor (beta chain) under discussion was sequenced for a study of blood T cell repertoires in COVID-19. Overall study: Some COVID-19 samples were acute and others convalescent; all came from the United States, Italy and Spain. T cells, B-cell-depleted T cells, or PBMCs supplied cDNA or gDNA.

In the authors' methods: Estimation of nucleated cell counts relied on the amplification of reference gene primers. Clones were read by immunoSEQ multiplex PCR, and TCRdb kept only the in-frame ones, dropping some. V and J calls and clone size follow that table, whereas D and trimming were derived from the DNA. The sample yields approximately 200,000 clones, less than 80% seen once. CDR3 size: 13 residues. The germline V and J ends were trimmed by 0 bases and 10 bases, with 15 bases remaining between them. The germline V gene encodes CDR1 GTSNPN and CDR2 SVGIG (reference sequence). Source material: peripheral blood. The sequence came from a woman aged 45-65 years with acute or convalescent COVID-19. The chain couples TRBV30 to TRBJ1-1; D unclear. CDR3 sequence (DNA): TGTGCCTGGAGTGTACTGAGGAATCAAGGAGCTTTCTTT. It is translated as CAWSVLRNQGAFF.